This TCR beta chain was identified in a study of Ad26.COV2.S vaccination and SARS-CoV-2 variants. Trimming pared 0 bases from V and 2 bases from J, leaving 11 bases between. The CDR3 consists of 15 residues. Germline assignment: CDR1 ENHRY and CDR2 SYGVKD. The repertoire was sequenced with immunoSEQ multiplex PCR; TCRdb's copy has only in-frame clones and lacks some. The table records about 350,000 clones, 75% to 90% of them present only once. The count of this clone is one. Treatment denoted: around 19 received Ad26.COV2.S at low or high dose, single or two shots; about 5 received placebo; per-sample allocation not given. Collection of the samples took place on day 63 after the first injection of vaccine or placebo.

The specimen comprised peripheral blood, sampled in a trial of Ad26.COV2.S vaccine versus placebo. The V call is TRBV10-3, the J call TRBJ2-7, with D possibly TRBD2 on 6 matching bases. The sequence derives from a person between 18 and 65 years old who received the Ad26.COV2.S COVID-19 vaccine or a placebo. As DNA, the CDR3 is TGTGCCATCAGTGAGTCGGCTCCGGGGGCCTACGAGCAGTACTTC. Its translation: CAISESAPGAYEQYF.